This is a list of T cell receptor beta chains from one sample in a study of identical twins. From the 5' RACE reads, TCRdb called clonotypes with MiXCR, one entry per CDR3 protein. This table has 500,000 to 550,000 distinct CDR3 sequences, 20% to 25% appearing once. The same specimen was also included in a second study, on yellow fever vaccine responses in identical twins.

Sequenced sample: CD4+ T cells sorted from blood. The receptors here all came from a woman aged 18-29 years in good health. CDR3s include the opening cysteine and the closing phenylalanine or tryptophan. The D gene is left open where the match is weak. Expanded clones are given a class, and other clones once, few, many or no size at all.

v_gene	abundance	d_gene	j_gene	CDR3nt	CDR3aa
TRBV6-5	few	TRBD2	TRBJ2-1	TGTGCCAGCAGTTACTCGGGGGGGTACGGCTACAATGAGCAGTTCTTC	CASSYSGGYGYNEQFF
TRBV5-1	.	TRBD2	TRBJ2-5	TGCGCCAGCAGCTTGGGACTAGCGGCTGGGGAGACCCAGTACTTC	CASSLGLAAGETQYF
TRBV6-6	.	TRBD1	TRBJ1-2	TGTGCCAGCGTGGACAGGACCTATGGCTACACCTTC	CASVDRTYGYTF
TRBV11-1	.	.	TRBJ2-3	TGTGCCAGCAGCTTCAGTTTTACGCAGTATTTT	CASSFSFTQYF
TRBV3-1	few	TRBD2	TRBJ2-7	TGTGCCAGCAGCTTCGGACTAGCGGGAGGCGAGCAGTACTTC	CASSFGLAGGEQYF
TRBV19	few	.	TRBJ1-1	TGTGCCAGTATATGGGGTTCCGGTGAAGCTTTCTTT	CASIWGSGEAFF
TRBV12-3/TRBV12-4	few	TRBD2	TRBJ2-1	TGTGCCAGCAATTTAGCGGGAGGGCTCTTATCCTACAATGAGCAGTTCTTC	CASNLAGGLLSYNEQFF
TRBV20-1	few	.	TRBJ1-1	TGCAGTGCTAGACCAAGGGGTGGGAACACTGAAGCTTTCTTT	CSARPRGGNTEAFF
TRBV4-1	few	.	TRBJ2-3	TGCGCCAGCAGCCAAGTTATGGCGGATACGCAGTATTTT	CASSQVMADTQYF
TRBV12-3/TRBV12-4	many	.	TRBJ1-4	TGTGCCAGCAGTTTAATACGAAATGAAAAACTGTTTTTT	CASSLIRNEKLFF
TRBV3-1	.	.	TRBJ2-5	TGTGCCAGCAGTGCCCCCGGGGAGACCCAGTACTTC	CASSAPGETQYF
TRBV24-1	few	TRBD2	TRBJ2-3	TGTGCCACCAGTGATAGCGGACTAGCCGGAGATACGCAGTATTTT	CATSDSGLAGDTQYF
TRBV29-1	.	TRBD2	TRBJ2-1	TGCAGCGTTGAAAGGACTAGCGGAGGGGAGCAGTTCTTC	CSVERTSGGEQFF
TRBV12-3/TRBV12-4	few	.	TRBJ2-7	TGTGCCAGCAGTTTTTCGGTCAGTTTCTACGAGCAGTACTTC	CASSFSVSFYEQYF
TRBV2	.	.	TRBJ2-7	TGTGCCAGCAGTGAAGTGGCAGTTAAAGCCTACGAGCAGTACTTC	CASSEVAVKAYEQYF
TRBV11-2	.	.	TRBJ1-2	TGTGCCAGCAGCTTTGAAGGGCTAGGGGGCTACACCTTC	CASSFEGLGGYTF